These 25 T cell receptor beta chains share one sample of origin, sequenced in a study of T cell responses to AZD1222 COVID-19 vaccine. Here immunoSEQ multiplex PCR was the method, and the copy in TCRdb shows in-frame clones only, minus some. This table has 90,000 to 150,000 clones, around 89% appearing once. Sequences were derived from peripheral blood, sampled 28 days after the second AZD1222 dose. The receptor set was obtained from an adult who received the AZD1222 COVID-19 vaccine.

The CDR3 DNA reads as TGTGCCAGCAGTTCCTACACCGGGGAGCTGTTTTTT. Translated: CASSSYTGELFF. V and J are TRBV27 and TRBJ2-2; no clear D. V lost 4 bases and J lost 3, with 3 bases in between. Per the germline V gene, CDR1 is MNHEY and CDR2 is SMNVEV (reference sequence). This CDR3 spans 12 amino acids.

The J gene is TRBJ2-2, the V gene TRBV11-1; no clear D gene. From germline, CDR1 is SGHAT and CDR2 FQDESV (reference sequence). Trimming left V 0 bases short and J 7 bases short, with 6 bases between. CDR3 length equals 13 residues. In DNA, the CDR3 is TGTGCCAGCAGCTTAGCCGAGGACGGGGAGCTGTTTTTT. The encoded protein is CASSLAEDGELFF.

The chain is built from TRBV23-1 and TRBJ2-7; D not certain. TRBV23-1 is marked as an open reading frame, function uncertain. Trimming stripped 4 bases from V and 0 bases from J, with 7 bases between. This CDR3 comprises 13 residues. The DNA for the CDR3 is TGCGCCAGCAGTCTTGGCTACTCCTACGAGCAGTACTTC. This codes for CASSLGYSYEQYF.

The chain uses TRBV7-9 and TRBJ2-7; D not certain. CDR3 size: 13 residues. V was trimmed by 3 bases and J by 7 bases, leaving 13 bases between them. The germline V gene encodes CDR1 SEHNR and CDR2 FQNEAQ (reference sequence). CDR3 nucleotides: TGTGCCAGCAGCTTCAAAGGTTCCGGGGAGCAGTACTTC. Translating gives CASSFKGSGEQYF.

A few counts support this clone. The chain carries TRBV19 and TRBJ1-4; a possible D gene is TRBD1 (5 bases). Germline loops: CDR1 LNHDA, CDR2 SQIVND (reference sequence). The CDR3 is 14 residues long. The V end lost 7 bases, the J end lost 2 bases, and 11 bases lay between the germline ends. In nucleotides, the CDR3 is TGTGCCAGTACGAGCGGGGGGACTAATGAAAAACTGTTTTTT. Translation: CASTSGGTNEKLFF.

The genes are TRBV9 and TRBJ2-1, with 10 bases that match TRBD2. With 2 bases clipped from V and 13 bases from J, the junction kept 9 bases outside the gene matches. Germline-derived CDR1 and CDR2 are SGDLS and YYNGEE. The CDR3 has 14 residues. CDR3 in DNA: TGTGCCAGCAGCGTGGATACTAGCGGGGCTTTACAGTTCTTC. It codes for CASSVDTSGALQFF.

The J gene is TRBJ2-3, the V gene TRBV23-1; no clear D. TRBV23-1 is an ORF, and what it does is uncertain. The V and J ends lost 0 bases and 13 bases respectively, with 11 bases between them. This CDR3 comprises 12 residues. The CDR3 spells CASSQSSPPKYF. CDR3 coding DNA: TGCGCCAGCAGTCAATCGTCCCCCCCAAAGTATTTT.

The CDR3 region is CASSLGTSGKQFF. The CDR3 nucleotides read TGTGCCAGCAGCTTAGGGACTAGCGGAAAGCAGTTCTTC. The chain has TRBV7-3 and TRBJ2-1, with 11 bases identical to TRBD2. CDR1 and CDR2 (germline): SGHTA, FQGTGA. CDR3 length equals 13 residues. The V and J ends lost 2 bases and 11 bases, in that order; junction bases with no gene match: 2.

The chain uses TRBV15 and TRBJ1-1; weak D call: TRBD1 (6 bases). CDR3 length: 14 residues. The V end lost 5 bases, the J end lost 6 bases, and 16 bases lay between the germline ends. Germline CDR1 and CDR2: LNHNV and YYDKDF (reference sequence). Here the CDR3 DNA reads TGTGCCACCAGCCTTCTAGAGGGGGATTCTGAAGCTTTCTTT. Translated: CATSLLEGDSEAFF.

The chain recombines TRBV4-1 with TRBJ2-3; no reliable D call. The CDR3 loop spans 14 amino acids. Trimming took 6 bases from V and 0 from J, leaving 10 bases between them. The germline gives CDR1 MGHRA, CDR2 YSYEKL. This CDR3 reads CASRMGSSTDTQYF. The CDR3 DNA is TGCGCCAGCAGGATGGGTTCTAGCACAGATACGCAGTATTTT.

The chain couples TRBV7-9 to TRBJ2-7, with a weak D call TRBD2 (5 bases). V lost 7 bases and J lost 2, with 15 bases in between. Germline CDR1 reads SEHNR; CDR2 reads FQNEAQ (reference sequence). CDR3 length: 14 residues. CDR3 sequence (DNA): TGTGCCAGCATCCCCGTTACGGGGACCTACGAGCAGTACTTC. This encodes CASIPVTGTYEQYF. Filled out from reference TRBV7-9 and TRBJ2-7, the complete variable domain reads DTGVSQNPRHKITKRGQNVTFRCDPISEHNRLYWYRQTLGQGPEFLTYFQNEAQLEKSRLLSDRFSAERPKGSFSTLEIQRTEQGDSAMYLCASIPVTGTYEQYFGPGTRLTVT.

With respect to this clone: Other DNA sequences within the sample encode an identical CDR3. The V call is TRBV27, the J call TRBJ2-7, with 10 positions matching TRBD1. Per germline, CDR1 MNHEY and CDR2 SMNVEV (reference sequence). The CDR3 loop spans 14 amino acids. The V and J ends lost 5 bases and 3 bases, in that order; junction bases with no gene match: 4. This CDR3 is CASSPRTGGYEQYF. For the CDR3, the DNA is TGTGCCAGCAGTCCGAGGACAGGGGGCTACGAGCAGTACTTC.

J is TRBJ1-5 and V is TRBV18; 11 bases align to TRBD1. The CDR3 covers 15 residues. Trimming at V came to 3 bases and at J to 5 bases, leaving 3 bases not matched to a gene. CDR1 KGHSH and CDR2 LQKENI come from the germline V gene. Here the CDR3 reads CASSPGQGDYQPQHF. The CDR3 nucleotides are TGTGCCAGCTCACCGGGACAGGGGGATTATCAGCCCCAGCATTTT.

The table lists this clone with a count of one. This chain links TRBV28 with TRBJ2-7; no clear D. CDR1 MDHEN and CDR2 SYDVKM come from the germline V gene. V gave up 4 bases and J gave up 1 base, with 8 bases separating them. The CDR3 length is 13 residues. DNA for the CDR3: TGTGCCAGCAGTTACGGCGGATCCTACGAGCAGTACTTC. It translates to CASSYGGSYEQYF.

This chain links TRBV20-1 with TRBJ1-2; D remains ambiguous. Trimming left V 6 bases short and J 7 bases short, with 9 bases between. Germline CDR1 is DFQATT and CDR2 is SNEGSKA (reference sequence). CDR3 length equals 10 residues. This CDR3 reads CSAPVGGYTF. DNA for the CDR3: TGCAGTGCCCCAGTGGGTGGCTACACCTTC.

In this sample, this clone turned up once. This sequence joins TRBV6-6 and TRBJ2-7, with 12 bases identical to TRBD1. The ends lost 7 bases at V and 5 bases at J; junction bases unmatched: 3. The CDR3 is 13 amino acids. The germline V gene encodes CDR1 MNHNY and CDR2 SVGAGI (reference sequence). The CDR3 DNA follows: TGTGCCAGCACCGGGACAGGGGGCGACGAGCAGTACTTC. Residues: CASTGTGGDEQYF.

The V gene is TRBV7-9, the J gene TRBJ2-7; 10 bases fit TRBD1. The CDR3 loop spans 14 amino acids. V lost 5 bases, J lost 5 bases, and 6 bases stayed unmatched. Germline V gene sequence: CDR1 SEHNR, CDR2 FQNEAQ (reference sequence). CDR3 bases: TGTGCCAGCAGCCCGGGACAGGGGATCCACGAGCAGTACTTC. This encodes CASSPGQGIHEQYF.

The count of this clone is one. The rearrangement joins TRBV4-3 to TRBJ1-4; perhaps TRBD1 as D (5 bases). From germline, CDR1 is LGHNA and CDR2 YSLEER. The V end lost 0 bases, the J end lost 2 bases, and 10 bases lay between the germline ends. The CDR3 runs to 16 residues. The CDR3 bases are TGCGCCAGCAGCCAAGATCTGGAGGGGACTAATGAAAAACTGTTTTTT. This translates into CASSQDLEGTNEKLFF.

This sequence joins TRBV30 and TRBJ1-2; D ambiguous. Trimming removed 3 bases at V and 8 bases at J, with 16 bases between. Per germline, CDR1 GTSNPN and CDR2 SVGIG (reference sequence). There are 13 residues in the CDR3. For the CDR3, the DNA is TGTGCCTGGAGGCAGTTATCAGTTTCCGGCTACACCTTC. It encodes CAWRQLSVSGYTF.

The CDR3 reads CASSLANTRGTEAFF. The CDR3 region has the DNA TGTGCCAGCAGCTTAGCGAACACCCGGGGGACTGAAGCTTTCTTT. V usage is TRBV7-9 and J usage is TRBJ1-1; D possibly corresponds to TRBD1 (5 bases). The length of the CDR3 is 15 residues. Between the trimmed V and J ends, which lost 0 bases and 5 bases, there was a span of 13 bases. The germline CDR1 and CDR2 sequences are SEHNR and FQNEAQ (reference sequence).

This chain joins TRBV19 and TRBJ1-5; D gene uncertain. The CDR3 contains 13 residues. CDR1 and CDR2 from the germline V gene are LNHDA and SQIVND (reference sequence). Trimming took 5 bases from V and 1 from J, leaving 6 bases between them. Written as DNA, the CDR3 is TGTGCCAGTAGTGAACAGAGCAATCAGCCCCAGCATTTT. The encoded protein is CASSEQSNQPQHF.

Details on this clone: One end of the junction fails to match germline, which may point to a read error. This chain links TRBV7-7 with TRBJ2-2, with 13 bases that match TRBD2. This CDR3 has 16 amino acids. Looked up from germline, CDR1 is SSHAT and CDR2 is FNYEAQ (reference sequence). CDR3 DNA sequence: TGTGCTAGCAGCCCAGGACTAGCGGGAGTGGTCGGGGAGCTGTTTTTT. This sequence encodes CASSPGLAGVVGELFF.

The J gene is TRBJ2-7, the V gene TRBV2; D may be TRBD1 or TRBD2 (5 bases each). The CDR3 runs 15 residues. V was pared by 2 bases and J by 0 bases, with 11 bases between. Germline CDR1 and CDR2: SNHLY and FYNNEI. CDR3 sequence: CASSESPGSSYEQYF. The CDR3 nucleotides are TGTGCCAGCAGTGAATCTCCAGGGAGCTCCTACGAGCAGTACTTC.

CDR3 sequence reads: CASSREGARNEKLFF. CDR3 bases: TGCGCCAGCTCGCGAGAGGGGGCTCGGAATGAAAAACTGTTTTTT. The V gene is TRBV5-1, the J gene TRBJ1-4, with 7 bases lining up with TRBD1. The CDR3 has 15 amino acids. V lost 7 bases, J lost 5 bases, and 11 bases stayed unmatched. Germline V gene sequence: CDR1 SGHRS, CDR2 YFSETQ.

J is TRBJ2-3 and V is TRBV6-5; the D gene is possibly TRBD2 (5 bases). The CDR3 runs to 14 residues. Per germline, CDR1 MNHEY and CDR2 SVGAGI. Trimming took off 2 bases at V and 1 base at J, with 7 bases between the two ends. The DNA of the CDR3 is TGTGCCAGCAGTTACGAGGGAGGCACAGATACGCAGTATTTT. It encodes CASSYEGGTDTQYF.